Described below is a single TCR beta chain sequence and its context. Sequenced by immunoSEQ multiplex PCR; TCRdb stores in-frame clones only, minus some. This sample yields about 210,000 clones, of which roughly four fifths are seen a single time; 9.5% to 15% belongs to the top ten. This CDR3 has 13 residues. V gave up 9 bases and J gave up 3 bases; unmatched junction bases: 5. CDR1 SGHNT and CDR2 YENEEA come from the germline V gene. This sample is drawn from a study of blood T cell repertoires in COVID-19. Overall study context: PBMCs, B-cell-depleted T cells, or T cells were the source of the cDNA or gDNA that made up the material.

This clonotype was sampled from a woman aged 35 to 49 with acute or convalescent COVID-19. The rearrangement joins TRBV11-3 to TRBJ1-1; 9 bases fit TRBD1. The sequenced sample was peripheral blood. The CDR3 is CASGTGRDTEAFF. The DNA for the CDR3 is TGTGCCAGTGGGACAGGGAGGGACACTGAAGCTTTCTTT.